The 30 T cell receptor beta chains below come from one sample, sequenced in a study of T cell repertoires in ileal Crohn's disease. TCRdb's table, derived via immunoSEQ multiplex PCR, lists solely in-frame clones and lacks some. The repertoire holds 6,000 or so clones, over 75% seen once, with about an eighth in the top ten. The sequencing input was ileal tissue. The receptor source for this set is an adult with Crohn's disease.

CDR3 DNA: TGTGCCAGCAGGCCCCCGGGACTAGTGGGAGAGACCCAGTACTTC. The encoded protein is CASRPPGLVGETQYF. V gene TRBV28 combines with J gene TRBJ2-5; 8 bases map to TRBD2. This CDR3 has 15 residues. Trimming took 6 bases from V and 4 from J; bases not matched to a gene: 10. CDR1 is MDHEN and CDR2 is SYDVKM in the germline V gene.

V gene TRBV18 combines with J gene TRBJ1-6, with 8 bases aligning to TRBD1. The germline V gene has CDR1 KGHSH and CDR2 LQKENI. CDR3 size: 16 residues. The ends lost 3 bases at V and 10 bases at J; junction bases unmatched: 11. The CDR3 sequence: CASSPSNQGAFSPLHF. The CDR3 DNA follows: TGTGCCAGCTCACCGTCTAATCAGGGGGCTTTCTCACCCCTCCACTTT.

The sample holds a few counts of this clone. The rearrangement links TRBV5-3 to TRBJ1-6, with 7 bases lining up with TRBD1. TRBV5-3 is annotated as an ORF whose role is uncertain. V gave up 4 bases and J gave up 1 base; unmatched junction bases: 23. The CDR3 is made up of 22 amino acids. In DNA form, the CDR3 reads TGTGCCAGAAGCGGGGGCCAGATTGGACAGGTCGGGGGAAATTCCTATAATTCACCCCTCCACTTT. This translates into CARSGGQIGQVGGNSYNSPLHF.

The CDR3 is CASSLRGREKLFF. CDR3 nucleotides: TGTGCCAGCAGTTTAAGGGGAAGGGAAAAACTGTTTTTT. The rearrangement links TRBV6-5 to TRBJ1-4; D perhaps matches TRBD1 (5 bases). CDR1 and CDR2 (germline): MNHEY, SVGAGI. V lost 4 bases to trimming and J lost 8 bases, with 11 bases between them. The CDR3 covers 13 residues.

The chain uses TRBV7-2 and TRBJ1-5, with D maybe TRBD1 (5 bases). The CDR3 covers 15 residues. V was trimmed by 1 base and J by 7 bases, leaving 14 bases between them. Germline V CDR1 and CDR2: SGHTA, FQGNSA. The CDR3 DNA follows: TGTGCCAGCAGCTTAGTTGGAGGGGCGGGACAGCCCCAGCATTTT. Protein: CASSLVGGAGQPQHF.

The chain has TRBV5-1 and TRBJ1-2; tentative D call: TRBD1 (6 bases). Deletions cut 0 bases from V and 7 bases from J, with 19 bases between. Looked up from germline, CDR1 is SGHRS and CDR2 is YFSETQ. The CDR3 is made up of 16 amino acids. CDR3 region: CASSLEGPTGRSGYTF. The DNA of the CDR3 is TGCGCCAGCAGCTTGGAGGGCCCTACAGGGCGCAGTGGCTACACCTTC.

V gene TRBV6-5 combines with J gene TRBJ2-2, with 10 bases fitting TRBD1. V trimming: 6 bases; J trimming: 3 bases; junction bases outside the gene matches: 4. CDR3 size: 15 residues. Germline loops: CDR1 MNHEY, CDR2 SVGAGI. CDR3 amino acids: CASSPTGGDTGELFF. CDR3 in DNA: TGTGCCAGCAGCCCGACAGGGGGCGACACCGGGGAGCTGTTTTTT.

The chain is built from TRBV27 and TRBJ2-1; 8 bases match TRBD2. The length of the CDR3 is 15 residues. Germline V lookup: CDR1 MNHEY, CDR2 SMNVEV (reference sequence). Trimming removed 2 bases from V and 10 bases from J; junction bases left unmatched: 10. CDR3 loop: CASSLGTRGFREQFF. The CDR3 DNA follows: TGTGCCAGCAGTTTAGGGACTAGGGGGTTCAGGGAGCAGTTCTTC.

This sequence joins TRBV7-3 and TRBJ2-1; the match to TRBD2 covers 11 bases. This CDR3 comprises 15 residues. Germline CDR1 and CDR2: SGHTA and FQGTGA. The V gene end was trimmed by 5 bases and the J gene end by 6 bases; junction bases not matched to a gene: 6. For the CDR3, the DNA is TGTGCCAGCAGCCACACTAGCGGGAGTATCAATGAGCAGTTCTTC. As protein: CASSHTSGSINEQFF.

The chain uses TRBV5-6 and TRBJ2-7, with 9 bases that match TRBD1. After removal of 5 bases from V and 2 bases from J, the junction contained 8 bases not matched to a gene. Germline V gene lookup returns CDR1 SGHDT and CDR2 YYEEEE. The CDR3 is 15 residues long. The CDR3 region has the DNA TGTGCCAGCAGTCCTACAGGGGGCCGAACCTACGAGCAGTACTTC. Its translation: CASSPTGGRTYEQYF.

The rearrangement joins TRBV9 to TRBJ2-1, with 8 bases identical to TRBD2. The CDR3 spans 15 residues. The germline V gene has CDR1 SGDLS and CDR2 YYNGEE. With V trimmed by 3 bases and J by 3 bases, 5 bases remained unmatched. As DNA, the CDR3 is TGTGCCAGCAGCGCCGTAGCGGGATACTACAATGAGCAGTTCTTC. Amino acids: CASSAVAGYYNEQFF.

The sample holds one count of this clone. This chain joins TRBV12-5 and TRBJ1-2; no reliable D call. V lost 2 bases to trimming and J lost 13 bases, with 11 bases between them. This CDR3 is built from 11 residues. CDR1 LGHNT and CDR2 FRNRAP come from the germline V gene. CDR3 region: CASGLYDSVTF. CDR3 nucleotides: TGTGCTAGTGGTTTGTACGACTCCGTCACCTTC.

This clone was picked up one time. The rearrangement joins TRBV6-6 to TRBJ2-3; D perhaps matches TRBD2 (6 bases). CDR3 length: 15 amino acids. From germline, CDR1 is MNHNY and CDR2 SVGAGI (reference sequence). V was cut by 0 bases and J by 5 bases, with 12 bases left in between. For the CDR3, the DNA is TGTGCCAGCAGTTACTCACGGGAGTCGGGAGATACGCAGTATTTT. Encoded protein: CASSYSRESGDTQYF.

This clone was detected a few times. This chain uses TRBV9 with TRBJ2-3, with 11 bases lining up with TRBD2. This CDR3 is built from 16 residues. V shed 3 bases and J 2 bases; nucleotides not matched to a gene: 5. The germline CDR1 and CDR2 sequences are SGDLS and YYNGEE. The CDR3 DNA reads as TGTGCCAGCAGCGGCGGGACTAGCGGACTCACAGATACGCAGTATTTT. Amino acids: CASSGGTSGLTDTQYF.

The rearrangement joins TRBV14 to TRBJ2-1; TRBD2 aligns across 10 bases. The CDR3 is made up of 16 amino acids. The V segment lost 0 bases and the J segment 12 bases; nucleotides outside the gene matches: 11. Germline V CDR1 and CDR2: SGHDN, FVKESK. The CDR3 loop reads CASSQEIQRGGSGQFF. CDR3 bases: TGTGCCAGCAGCCAAGAAATCCAGCGGGGGGGCTCAGGGCAGTTCTTC. The whole variable domain, remainder taken from reference TRBV14 and TRBJ2-1, is EAGVTQFPSHSVIEKGQTVTLRCDPISGHDNLYWYRRVMGKEIKFLLHFVKESKQDESGMPNNRFLAERTGGTYSTLKVQPAELEDSGVYFCASSQEIQRGGSGQFFGPGTRLTVL.

CDR3 sequence: CASRSNPGLAGPAAQYF. The CDR3 DNA is TGTGCCAGCAGATCCAACCCGGGACTAGCGGGGCCGGCGGCCCAGTACTTC. The chain joins TRBV27 to TRBJ2-5, with TRBD2 matching over 13 bases. The V and J ends lost 6 bases and 9 bases, in that order; junction bases with no gene match: 16. Germline V lookup: CDR1 MNHEY, CDR2 SMNVEV (reference sequence). The CDR3 consists of 17 residues.

The DNA for the CDR3 is TGCGCCAGCAGGGGGGCCGGGACAGGTCTCACAGATACGCAGTATTTT. It is translated as CASRGAGTGLTDTQYF. The chain has TRBV5-1 and TRBJ2-3, with 8 positions matching TRBD1. The CDR3 has 16 residues. The V segment lost 5 bases and the J segment 2 bases; nucleotides outside the gene matches: 10. In germline, CDR1 is SGHRS, CDR2 YFSETQ.

The V call is TRBV7-9, the J call TRBJ1-2; D uncertain. CDR1 and CDR2 from the germline V gene are SEHNR and FQNEAQ (reference sequence). The CDR3 length is 14 residues. Trimming removed 5 bases from V and 8 bases from J, with 18 bases in between. Here the CDR3 DNA reads TGTGCCAGCAGCCCTGAAGTTAGTTTTGTGGGCTACACCTTC. Protein sequence: CASSPEVSFVGYTF.

CDR3 nucleotides: TGTGCCAGCAGCCTCCGCGGAGTAACTGGAAACACCATATATTTT. This sequence encodes CASSLRGVTGNTIYF. The rearrangement uses TRBV7-9 and TRBJ1-3; D not resolved. The germline gives CDR1 SEHNR, CDR2 FQNEAQ (reference sequence). Trimming pared 5 bases from V and 2 bases from J, leaving 13 bases between. The CDR3 totals 15 residues. Full variable domain (remainder filled in from reference TRBV7-9 and TRBJ1-3): DTGVSQNPRHKITKRGQNVTFRCDPISEHNRLYWYRQTLGQGPEFLTYFQNEAQLEKSRLLSDRFSAERPKGSFSTLEIQRTEQGDSAMYLCASSLRGVTGNTIYFGEGSWLTVV.

This clone appeared once. This sequence joins TRBV5-4 and TRBJ2-7, with TRBD2 matching over 14 bases. CDR1 and CDR2 (germline): SGHNT, YYREEE (reference sequence). With 5 bases clipped from V and 5 bases from J, the junction kept 6 bases outside the gene matches. There are 15 residues in the CDR3. The CDR3 loop reads CASRPGLAGGNEQYF. The CDR3 nucleotides are TGTGCCAGCAGACCAGGACTAGCGGGAGGCAACGAGCAGTACTTC.

The genes are TRBV5-4 and TRBJ1-2; 7 bases fit TRBD1. Germline assignment: CDR1 SGHNT and CDR2 YYREEE (reference sequence). The V segment lost 2 bases and the J segment 4 bases; nucleotides outside the gene matches: 11. The length of the CDR3 is 16 residues. The CDR3: CASSLNYRDSGYGYTF. The CDR3 nucleotides read TGTGCCAGCAGCTTAAACTACCGGGACAGTGGCTATGGCTACACCTTC.

The V call is TRBV28, the J call TRBJ2-3, with a possible D match to TRBD2 (6 bases). V shed 7 bases and J shed 4 bases, with 12 bases lying between them. The CDR3 consists of 13 residues. Germline V gene sequence: CDR1 MDHEN, CDR2 SYDVKM. Here the CDR3 DNA reads TGTGCCAGCAACTCGGCTAGCGCAGATACGCAGTATTTT. This codes for CASNSASADTQYF.

The chain recombines TRBV27 with TRBJ2-7; 7 positions match TRBD1. V shed 6 bases and J 2 bases; nucleotides not matched to a gene: 7. From germline, CDR1 is MNHEY and CDR2 SMNVEV (reference sequence). There are 14 residues in the CDR3. In nucleotides, the CDR3 is TGTGCCAGCAGCCGAACTCAGGGGGCCTACGAGCAGTACTTC. This translates into CASSRTQGAYEQYF.

This clone is large within its sample. V gene TRBV10-3 combines with J gene TRBJ1-2; D is undetermined. The germline V gene has CDR1 ENHRY and CDR2 SYGVKD. The V end lost 0 bases, the J end lost 1 base, and 9 bases lay between the germline ends. The CDR3 runs to 15 residues. The CDR3 DNA sequence: TGTGCCATCAGTGAGTCTTACGTCAGTAACTATGGCTACACCTTC. Protein: CAISESYVSNYGYTF.

DNA of the CDR3: TGTGCCAGCAGCTCGGGGACTAGCGGCCTTTATGAGCAGTTCTTC. It codes for CASSSGTSGLYEQFF. V usage is TRBV11-2 and J usage is TRBJ2-1; 11 bases agree with TRBD2. The V segment lost 4 bases and the J segment 8 bases; nucleotides outside the gene matches: 7. Looked up from germline, CDR1 is SGHAT and CDR2 is FQNNGV. The CDR3 is 15 amino acids.

This rearrangement joins TRBV7-9 to TRBJ1-5, with D possibly TRBD1 on 5 matching bases. Deletions cut 2 bases from V and 2 bases from J, with 10 bases between. Germline V CDR1 and CDR2: SEHNR, FQNEAQ (reference sequence). CDR3 length: 15 amino acids. The CDR3, as DNA: TGTGCCAGCAGCTTACTAGGGGTGGGCAATCAGCCCCAGCATTTT. The encoded protein is CASSLLGVGNQPQHF.

The V call is TRBV10-1, the J call TRBJ2-1, with TRBD2 identical over 12 bases. CDR3 size: 15 residues. The V gene end was trimmed by 5 bases and the J gene end by 4 bases; junction bases not matched to a gene: 3. Germline assignment: CDR1 WNHNN and CDR2 SYGVQD (reference sequence). DNA of the CDR3: TGCGCCAGCAGTTCGACTAGCGGGAGTTACAATGAGCAGTTCTTC. This gives the protein CASSSTSGSYNEQFF.

The chain is built from TRBV7-9 and TRBJ1-1; TRBD1 matches 9 bases. CDR1 SEHNR and CDR2 FQNEAQ come from the germline V gene (reference sequence). CDR3 length: 16 amino acids. V was clipped by 3 bases and J by 4 bases; unmatched bases: 9. CDR3 sequence (DNA): TGTGCCAGCAGCTTGGGACAGGGTGGATTCGGCACTGAAGCTTTCTTT. This encodes CASSLGQGGFGTEAFF. The whole variable domain, remainder taken from reference TRBV7-9 and TRBJ1-1, is DTGVSQNPRHKITKRGQNVTFRCDPISEHNRLYWYRQTLGQGPEFLTYFQNEAQLEKSRLLSDRFSAERPKGSFSTLEIQRTEQGDSAMYLCASSLGQGGFGTEAFFGQGTRLTVV.

The V call is TRBV7-6, the J call TRBJ1-1; 7 bases are shared with TRBD1. The germline gives CDR1 SGHVS, CDR2 FNYEAQ. The ends lost 6 bases at V and 4 bases at J; junction bases unmatched: 17. This CDR3 has 17 amino acids. The CDR3 region is CASRRPRGALVGTEAFF. The CDR3 DNA is TGTGCCAGCAGACGGCCCAGGGGGGCCCTCGTCGGCACTGAAGCTTTCTTT.

This sequence joins TRBV13 and TRBJ2-5; TRBD1 matches 12 bases. J lost 6 bases, V lost 3 bases, and 5 bases had no gene match. The CDR3 is 15 amino acids. Germline CDR1 and CDR2: PRHDT and FYEKMQ (reference sequence). The chain's CDR3 is CASSLGTGGLKTQYF. The CDR3 region has the DNA TGTGCCAGCAGCTTGGGGACAGGGGGCTTAAAGACCCAGTACTTC.